Listed below are T cell receptor beta chains from one sample, sequenced in a study of blood T cell repertoires in COVID-19. Profiling relied on immunoSEQ multiplex PCR, and the TCRdb table lists in-frame clones only, not all of them. Of 200,000 to 250,000 clones in the sample, around 88% were seen once. Sequencing used peripheral blood. The receptors originated from a man between 18 and 35 years old with active or convalescent COVID-19. Both conserved end residues are part of each CDR3. Each record gives: D gene, CDR3 length, clone size, V gene, J gene, CDR3 protein, CDR3 DNA. A D gene is named only where the DNA matches it firmly. A row's size may be missing; if present it is once, few, many or a size class.

.	16	.	TRBV5-8	TRBJ2-1	CASSLKAGGYYNEQFF	TGTGCCAGCAGCTTGAAAGCAGGCGGGTACTACAATGAGCAGTTCTTC
.	15	.	TRBV3-1/TRBV3-2	TRBJ1-1	CASSQETVLNTEAFF	TGTGCCAGCAGCCAAGAAACGGTCTTGAACACTGAAGCTTTCTTT
.	14	.	TRBV10-3	TRBJ2-7	CAIMDAADSYEQYF	TGTGCCATCATGGATGCGGCCGATTCCTACGAGCAGTACTTC
TRBD2	16	.	TRBV5-1	TRBJ2-1	CASSSVSGRAGGEQFF	TGCGCCAGCAGCTCGGTTAGCGGGAGGGCCGGGGGTGAGCAGTTCTTC
.	14	.	TRBV10-3	TRBJ1-2	CAISDVQGLYGYTF	TGTGCCATCAGTGACGTCCAGGGCCTCTATGGCTACACCTTC
.	14	.	TRBV3-1/TRBV3-2	TRBJ1-1	CASSQQLGGTEAFF	TGTGCCAGCAGCCAACAACTGGGGGGCACTGAAGCTTTCTTT
.	14	.	TRBV7-9	TRBJ1-2	CASSRAGGSEGYTF	TGTGCCAGCAGCCGAGCGGGGGGATCAGAAGGCTACACCTTC
TRBD1	14	.	TRBV5-1	TRBJ1-4	CASSARDSREKLFF	TGCGCCAGCAGCGCCCGGGACAGTAGGGAAAAACTGTTTTTT
.	13	.	TRBV7-8	TRBJ1-4	CASSLSPDEKLFF	TGTGCCAGCAGCTTATCCCCCGATGAAAAACTGTTTTTT
.	19	few	TRBV5-8	TRBJ1-4	CASSRGWTPGGRVDEKLFF	TGTGCCAGCAGCCGCGGATGGACTCCGGGTGGGAGAGTCGATGAAAAACTGTTTTTT
TRBD1	14	.	TRBV5-1	TRBJ1-1	CASRVQGANTEAFF	TGCGCCAGCAGGGTACAGGGGGCGAACACTGAAGCTTTCTTT
TRBD1	15	.	TRBV5-5	TRBJ2-3	CATTTGGGGTDTQYF	TGTGCCACCACCACAGGGGGCGGGGGCACAGATACGCAGTATTTT
.	13	.	TRBV6-5	TRBJ1-1	CASRRGGWTEAFF	TGTGCCAGCCGAAGGGGGGGCTGGACTGAAGCTTTCTTT
TRBD2	14	.	TRBV5-1	TRBJ2-1	CASSVAALAGDEFF	TGCGCCAGCAGCGTGGCAGCTCTAGCGGGAGACGAGTTCTTC
TRBD2	16	.	TRBV5-4	TRBJ2-1	CASSLGTSGSYNEQFF	TGTGCCAGCAGCTTGGGGACTAGCGGGAGTTACAATGAGCAGTTCTTC
.	16	.	TRBV27	TRBJ1-5	CASSFTFGGGNQPQHF	TGTGCCAGCAGTTTTACTTTTGGCGGGGGCAATCAGCCCCAGCATTTT
.	16	.	TRBV7-8	TRBJ1-3	CASSPGGRYVGNTIYF	TGTGCCAGCAGTCCGGGGGGCAGATACGTTGGAAACACCATATATTTT
.	13	.	TRBV7-8	TRBJ2-1	CASSPTSLSEQFF	TGTGCCAGCAGTCCCACTAGTTTGTCTGAGCAGTTCTTC
TRBD1	18	.	TRBV30	TRBJ2-7	CAWSVYGTGGNYASEQYF	TGTGCCTGGAGTGTATACGGGACAGGGGGCAATTACGCTTCCGAGCAGTACTTC
.	13	.	TRBV2	TRBJ1-2	CASSDGQGQGYTF	TGTGCCAGCAGTGACGGGCAGGGTCAGGGCTACACCTTC
TRBD2	13	.	TRBV28	TRBJ2-1	CASGKAGVNEQFF	TGTGCCAGCGGAAAAGCGGGAGTCAATGAGCAGTTCTTC
TRBD2	15	.	TRBV29-1	TRBJ2-3	CSVRSSGSPTDTQYF	TGCAGCGTTCGGAGTAGCGGGAGCCCCACAGATACGCAGTATTTT
TRBD1	16	.	TRBV7-2	TRBJ1-6	CASSEPPGQSVSPLHF	TGTGCCAGCAGCGAACCACCGGGACAGTCAGTCTCACCCCTCCACTTT
.	12	.	TRBV12-3/TRBV12-4	TRBJ2-7	CASSSSPGAPYF	TGTGCCAGCAGTTCCTCGCCAGGGGCGCCGTACTTC
.	16	.	TRBV25-1	TRBJ2-5	CASSELGSTGKETQYF	TGTGCCAGCAGTGAACTTGGCTCCACAGGGAAAGAGACCCAGTACTTC
.	13	.	TRBV12-3/TRBV12-4	TRBJ2-7	CASSFGRAYEQYF	TGTGCCAGCAGTTTTGGCAGGGCCTACGAGCAGTACTTC
.	15	.	TRBV5-4	TRBJ1-1	CASSLAGRGGTEAFF	TGTGCCAGCAGCTTGGCCGGGCGGGGGGGGACTGAAGCTTTCTTT
TRBD1	18	once	TRBV2	TRBJ2-1	CASSVVTGEFSSYNEQFF	TGTGCCAGCAGTGTAGTTACAGGGGAATTTTCGTCCTACAATGAGCAGTTCTTC
.	15	.	TRBV5-1	TRBJ2-5	CASSDSTGHGETQYF	TGCGCCAGCAGCGACAGCACGGGACACGGGGAGACCCAGTACTTC
TRBD1	16	few	TRBV2	TRBJ2-7	CASSGSRDRGDYEQYF	TGTGCCAGCAGTGGGAGTCGGGACAGGGGCGACTACGAGCAGTACTTC
.	14	.	TRBV7-9	TRBJ2-1	CASSERQAANEQFF	TGTGCCAGCAGCGAAAGACAGGCGGCTAATGAGCAGTTCTTC
.	14	.	TRBV19	TRBJ1-2	CASRRGRGSYGYTF	TGTGCCAGTAGGAGAGGGCGGGGGAGCTATGGCTACACCTTC
.	14	.	TRBV6-5	TRBJ1-5	CATVKEGGGQPQHF	TGTGCCACCGTGAAAGAGGGAGGAGGTCAGCCCCAGCATTTT
.	15	.	TRBV28	TRBJ2-7	CASRAPEAPRGEQYF	TGTGCCAGCAGAGCACCAGAGGCCCCACGGGGCGAGCAGTACTTC
TRBD1	19	.	TRBV18	TRBJ1-1	CASSPLAGTGGPSGTEAFF	TGTGCCAGCTCACCCCTAGCCGGGACAGGCGGCCCCTCTGGCACTGAAGCTTTCTTT
.	14	.	TRBV19	TRBJ2-7	CASSPRTVSYEQYF	TGTGCCAGTAGTCCCCGGACAGTCTCCTACGAGCAGTACTTC
.	15	few	TRBV18	TRBJ2-7	CASSPSSGATYEQYF	TGTGCCAGCTCACCAAGTTCAGGGGCTACCTACGAGCAGTACTTC
TRBD1	15	.	TRBV7-9	TRBJ2-7	CASSAPTGGGYEQYF	TGTGCCAGCAGCGCTCCTACAGGGGGCGGCTACGAGCAGTACTTC
.	18	.	TRBV7-2	TRBJ1-2	CASSLILAGGITGYGYTF	TGTGCCAGCAGCTTAATTTTAGCGGGGGGCATTACAGGATATGGCTACACCTTC
.	12	.	TRBV7-9	TRBJ2-1	CASSPVRNEQFF	TGTGCCAGCAGCCCCGTCCGGAATGAGCAGTTCTTC
.	14	.	TRBV10-2	TRBJ2-7	CASRDGLEGYEQYF	TGCGCCAGCAGAGATGGACTGGAGGGCTACGAGCAGTACTTC
.	11	.	TRBV7-2	TRBJ2-7	CASSLSYEQYF	TGTGCCAGCAGCCTCTCCTACGAGCAGTACTTC
TRBD1	14	once	TRBV6-5	TRBJ1-2	CASSRTGANYGYTF	TGTGCCAGCAGTAGGACAGGGGCTAACTATGGCTACACCTTC
.	15	.	TRBV3-1/TRBV3-2	TRBJ1-1	CASSQKPDTFTEAFF	TGTGCCAGCAGCCAAAAACCAGACACTTTCACTGAAGCTTTCTTT
.	16	.	TRBV5-1	TRBJ1-4	CASSSSTRDFNEKLFF	TGCGCCAGCAGCTCCTCGACCAGGGACTTTAATGAAAAACTGTTTTTT
.	14	.	TRBV11-2	TRBJ1-1	CASSYGVWDTEAFF	TGTGCCAGCAGCTACGGGGTTTGGGACACTGAAGCTTTCTTT
TRBD2	17	.	TRBV7-8	TRBJ2-5	CASSFAASGRTRETQYF	TGTGCCAGCAGCTTTGCGGCTAGCGGGAGGACTCGAGAGACCCAGTACTTC
TRBD1	17	.	TRBV6-1	TRBJ1-2	CASSESGGRLPEDGYTF	TGTGCCAGCAGTGAATCAGGGGGCCGCCTGCCTGAGGATGGCTACACCTTC
.	12	.	TRBV28	TRBJ1-2	CASSLAGDGYTF	TGTGCCAGCAGTTTAGCCGGGGATGGCTACACCTTC
TRBD1	14	few	TRBV2	TRBJ2-5	CASSEWTGKETQYF	TGTGCCAGCAGTGAATGGACAGGGAAGGAGACCCAGTACTTC
.	17	.	TRBV19	TRBJ1-5	CASSIVDLHSSSQPQHF	TGTGCCAGTAGTATAGTCGATCTTCACTCGTCCTCCCAGCCCCAGCATTTT
.	15	few	TRBV7-2	TRBJ1-5	CASSLDRVPNQPQHF	TGTGCCAGCAGCTTAGACCGGGTCCCAAATCAGCCCCAGCATTTT